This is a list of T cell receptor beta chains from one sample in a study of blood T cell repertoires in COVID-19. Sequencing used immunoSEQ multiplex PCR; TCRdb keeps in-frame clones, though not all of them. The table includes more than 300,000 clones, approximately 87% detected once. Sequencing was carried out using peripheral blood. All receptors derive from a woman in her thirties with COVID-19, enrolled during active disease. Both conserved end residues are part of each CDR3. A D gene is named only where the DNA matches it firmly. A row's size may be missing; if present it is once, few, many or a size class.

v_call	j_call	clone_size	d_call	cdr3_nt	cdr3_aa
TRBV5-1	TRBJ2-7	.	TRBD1	TGCGCCAGCAGTTCCAGGACAGGGAGTTTTAACGAGCAGTACTTC	CASSSRTGSFNEQYF
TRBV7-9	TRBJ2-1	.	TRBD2	TGTGCCAGCAGCTTAGATGCGGGAGACAATGAGCAGTTCTTC	CASSLDAGDNEQFF
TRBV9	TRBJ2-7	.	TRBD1	TGTGCCAGCAGCCCACAACCGGGACAGGCCTACGAGCAGTACTTC	CASSPQPGQAYEQYF
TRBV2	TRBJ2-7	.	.	TGTGCTGTGCGTTTAGAGAGCTCCTACGAGCAGTACTTC	CAVRLESSYEQYF
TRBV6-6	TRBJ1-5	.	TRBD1	TGTGCCAGCAGTACGGGACAGGGGCATCAGCCCCAGCATTTT	CASSTGQGHQPQHF
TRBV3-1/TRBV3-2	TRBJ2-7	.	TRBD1	TGTGCCAGCAGCCTCGGGGGGACAGGGGTCGGCGAGCAGTACTTC	CASSLGGTGVGEQYF
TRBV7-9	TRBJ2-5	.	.	TGTGCCAGCAGCTTACGTTTGACAGAAGAGACCCAGTACTTC	CASSLRLTEETQYF
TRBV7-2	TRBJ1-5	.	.	TGTGCCAGCAGCTTAGCGCGGACAGCCACCGATCAGCCCCAGCATTTT	CASSLARTATDQPQHF
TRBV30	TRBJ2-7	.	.	TGTGCCTGGAGCCGACTAGAACGACCCCTTCCGTACTTC	CAWSRLERPLPYF
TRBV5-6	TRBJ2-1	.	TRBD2	TGTGCCAGCAGTAGGACTAGCCTTGAGCAGTTCTTC	CASSRTSLEQFF
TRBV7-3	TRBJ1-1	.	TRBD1	TGTGCCAGCAGCCCCGGTGGAGGGGGCCTCACTGAAGCTTTCTTT	CASSPGGGGLTEAFF
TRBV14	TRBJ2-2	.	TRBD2	TGTGCCAGCAGCCAAAGGACTAGCGGGAGGGCCCGCACCGGGGAGCTGTTTTTT	CASSQRTSGRARTGELFF
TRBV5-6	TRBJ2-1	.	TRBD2	TGTGCCAGCAGCTTGGCCGCCGGGACTAGCGGGAGGGATGAGCAGTTCTTC	CASSLAAGTSGRDEQFF
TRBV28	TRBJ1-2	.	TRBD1	TGTGCCAGCAGCCGGGGGACAGCCTGGAGGGAGAGTGGCTACACCTTC	CASSRGTAWRESGYTF
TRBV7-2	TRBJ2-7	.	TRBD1	TGTGCCAGCAGCTACCGACAGGGGGCACGCAACGAGCAGTACTTC	CASSYRQGARNEQYF
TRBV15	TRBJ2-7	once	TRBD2	TGTGCCACCAGCAGAGATAGGGCTAGCGGCCCTTACGAGCAGTACTTC	CATSRDRASGPYEQYF
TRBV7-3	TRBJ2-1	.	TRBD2	TGTGCCAGCAGTTCCAGCGGGACCTACAATGAGCAGTTCTTC	CASSSSGTYNEQFF
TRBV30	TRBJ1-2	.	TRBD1	TGTGCCTGGAGGGCAGGGGACAGGGCTGGCTACACCTTC	CAWRAGDRAGYTF
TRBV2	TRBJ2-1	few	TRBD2	TGTGCCAGCAGCGGGACTAGCGGGCCCTTTGTGGATGAGCAGTTCTTC	CASSGTSGPFVDEQFF
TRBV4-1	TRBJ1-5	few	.	TGCGCCAGCAGCCAAGTTGCCGGAGCGGGTCAGCCCCAGCATTTT	CASSQVAGAGQPQHF
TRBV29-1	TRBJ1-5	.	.	TGCAGCGTTGCTCCGGGGTCCGATAGCAATCAGCCCCAGCATTTT	CSVAPGSDSNQPQHF
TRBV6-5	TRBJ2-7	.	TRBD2	TGTGCCAGCAGTTACAGGTTCTACGGGGGGTCCTACGAGCAGTACTTC	CASSYRFYGGSYEQYF
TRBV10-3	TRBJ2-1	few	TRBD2	TGTGCCTCGGGACCAGGAGCGGGAGCGGACAATGAGCAGTTCTTC	CASGPGAGADNEQFF
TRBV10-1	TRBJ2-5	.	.	TGCGCCAGCAGTCTTACGGGGGAAGAGACCCAGTACTTC	CASSLTGEETQYF
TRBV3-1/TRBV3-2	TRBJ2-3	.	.	TGTGCCACTAGCAGCAGAGCAGATACGCAGTATTTT	CATSSRADTQYF
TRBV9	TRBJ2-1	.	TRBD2	TGTGCCAGCAGCTCCCTCGGGCGGGAGGCCTACAATGAGCAGTTCTTC	CASSSLGREAYNEQFF
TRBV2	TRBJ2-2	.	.	TGTGCCAGCAGCTCGACAGGCACCGGGGAGCTGTTTTTT	CASSSTGTGELFF
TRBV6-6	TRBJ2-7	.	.	TGTGCCAGCCGTGGAGCGGGCCTCTCCTACGAGCAGTACTTC	CASRGAGLSYEQYF
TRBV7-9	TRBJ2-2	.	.	TGTGCCAGCAGCTTTGGGGCGGGATCCACCGGGGAGCTGTTTTTT	CASSFGAGSTGELFF
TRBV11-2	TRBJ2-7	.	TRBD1	TGTGCCAGCAGCTTCCAGGGGGCTGGAGAACAGTACTTC	CASSFQGAGEQYF
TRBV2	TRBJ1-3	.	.	TGTGCCAGCAGTCCCATCATTGGAAACACCATATATTTT	CASSPIIGNTIYF
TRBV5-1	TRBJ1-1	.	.	TGCGCCAGCACATTCCAGGGCGGTAACACTGAAGCTTTCTTT	CASTFQGGNTEAFF
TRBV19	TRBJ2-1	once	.	TGTGCCAGTAGTACGGTTAGCGGCCCCTACAATGAGCAGTTCTTC	CASSTVSGPYNEQFF
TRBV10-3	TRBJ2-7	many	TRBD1	TGTGCCATCAGTGAGTCATGGACAGGGGACCACGAGCAGTACTTC	CAISESWTGDHEQYF
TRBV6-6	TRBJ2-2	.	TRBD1	TGTGCCAGCAGTTCCCACGACAGGGCGCACACCGGGGAGCTGTTTTTT	CASSSHDRAHTGELFF
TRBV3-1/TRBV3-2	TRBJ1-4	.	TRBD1	TGTGCCAGCAGCCTACAGGGGACAGGGGAAAAACTGTTTTTT	CASSLQGTGEKLFF
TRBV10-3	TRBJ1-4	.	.	TGTGCCATCAGTGTTAAGGGGTCAGAAAAACTGTTTTTT	CAISVKGSEKLFF
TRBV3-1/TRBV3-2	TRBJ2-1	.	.	TGTGCCAGCAGTCGAGACAATGAGCAGTTCTTC	CASSRDNEQFF
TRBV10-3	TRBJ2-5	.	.	TGTGCCATCAGTGGCGGCTCCGGGGAGACCCAGTACTTC	CAISGGSGETQYF
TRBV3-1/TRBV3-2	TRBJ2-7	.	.	TGTGCCAGCAGCCCCACAAGCGGAGTGAGGTCCTACGAGCAGTACTTC	CASSPTSGVRSYEQYF
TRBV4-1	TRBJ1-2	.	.	TGCGCCAGCAGCCAAGACGAGGGCGGGTTTGGTGGCTACACCTTC	CASSQDEGGFGGYTF
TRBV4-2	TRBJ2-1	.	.	TGTGCCAGCAGCCAAGTTTCTACCGCCCGTGAGCAGTTCTTC	CASSQVSTAREQFF
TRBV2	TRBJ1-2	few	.	TGTGCCAGCCAGCTAGCTAACTATGGCTACACCTTC	CASQLANYGYTF
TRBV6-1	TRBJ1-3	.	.	TGTGCCAGCAGTGAGATACAGGCGCCCTACTCTGGAAACACCATATATTTT	CASSEIQAPYSGNTIYF
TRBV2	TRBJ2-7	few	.	TGTGCCAGCAGTCAGGGTAGGAGAGGGCAGTACTTC	CASSQGRRGQYF
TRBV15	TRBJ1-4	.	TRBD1	TGTGCCACCAGCAGAGATCTGACAGGGGATAATGAAAAACTGTTTTTT	CATSRDLTGDNEKLFF
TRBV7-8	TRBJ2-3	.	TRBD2	TGTGCCAGCAGCAACGCAATCGGGGGGGAGGCAGATACGCAGTATTTT	CASSNAIGGEADTQYF
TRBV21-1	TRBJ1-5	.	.	TGTGCCAGCAGCAAAGTGACAGCAATATCTCTGGGCAATCAGCCCCAGCATTTT	CASSKVTAISLGNQPQHF